The source of this TCR beta chain is a study of blood T cell repertoires in COVID-19. The overall study: Samples taken during acute and convalescent COVID-19 were collected in the United States, Italy and Spain.

This CDR3 is built from 12 residues. The V gene lost 6 bases and the J gene lost 5 bases, with 10 bases spanning the gap. CDR1 MDHEN and CDR2 SYDVKM come from the germline V gene. The authors' processing: Estimation of nucleated cell counts was performed using reference gene primer amplification. The method was immunoSEQ multiplex PCR; TCRdb's version includes in-frame clones alone and lacks a portion of them. V and J calls and clone size are those listed in that table; D and trimming were worked out from the DNA. The data contain hundreds of thousands of clones, more than 85% of them singletons. The sequence came from a man in his sixties with COVID-19, enrolled during active disease. The V call is TRBV28, the J call TRBJ1-2, with D unresolved. Input material: peripheral blood. The CDR3 nucleotides are TGTGCCAGCAGGCGAGAGGGATATGGCTACACCTTC. It encodes CASRREGYGYTF.